These 27 T cell receptor beta chains were sequenced from one sample in a study of T cells in localized non-small cell lung cancer. Clones were sequenced by immunoSEQ multiplex PCR, and TCRdb holds only the in-frame ones, with some missing. The table shows about 9,200 clones, with over 85% occurring only once. The sample in question was peripheral blood, obtained before any cancer treatment. Receptor source: an older female donor with stage II squamous cell lung carcinoma.

This chain links TRBV7-9 with TRBJ2-1; TRBD2 aligns across 7 bases. The CDR3 runs 15 residues. CDR1 and CDR2 from the germline V gene are SEHNR and FQNEAQ (reference sequence). With V trimmed by 6 bases and J by 7 bases, 12 bases remained unmatched. CDR3 in amino acids: CASSWGGGLGNEQFF. Here the CDR3 DNA reads TGTGCCAGCAGTTGGGGCGGGGGTCTAGGGAATGAGCAGTTCTTC.

The chain combines TRBV2 with TRBJ1-5, with unresolved D. The CDR3 runs 12 residues. V was cut by 10 bases and J by 5 bases, with 12 bases left in between. The germline CDR1 and CDR2 sequences are SNHLY and FYNNEI. CDR3 in DNA: TGTGCCACCGGGCCGCAGGATCAGCCCCAGCATTTT. Its translation: CATGPQDQPQHF.

CDR3 DNA: TGTGCCAGCAGGACCACAGGGATCCCCCAAGAGACCCAGTACTTC. Amino acid sequence: CASRTTGIPQETQYF. The chain has TRBV5-5 and TRBJ2-5, with D possibly being TRBD1 (6 bases). The CDR3 is made up of 15 amino acids. The germline V gene encodes CDR1 SGHKS and CDR2 YYEKEE (reference sequence). Trimming pared 5 bases from V and 1 base from J, leaving 15 bases between.

The CDR3 region has the DNA TGTGCCAGCAGCAAAGCTTCAGGAGGGCGGCAGTTCTTC. Translated: CASSKASGGRQFF. The gene calls are TRBV21-1 and TRBJ2-1; whether TRBD2, the table's D call, matches the DNA was not checked. TRBV21-1 is a pseudogene segment. The CDR3 length is 13 residues.

CDR3: CASSLAGNTIYF. The CDR3, as DNA: TGTGCCAGCAGCTTAGCCGGAAACACCATATATTTT. V usage is TRBV7-8 and J usage is TRBJ1-3, with unresolved D. The V gene's germline CDR1 is SGHVS and CDR2 FQNEAQ. V lost 0 bases and J lost 4, with 1 base in between. This CDR3 is 12 amino acids long. The full variable domain, with the rest looked up from reference TRBV7-8 and TRBJ1-3, is GAGVSQSPRYKVAKRGQDVALRCDPISGHVSLFWYQQALGQGPEFLTYFQNEAQLDKSGLPSDRFFAERPEGSVSTLKIQRTQQEDSAVYLCASSLAGNTIYFGEGSWLTVV.

The rearrangement uses TRBV5-1 and TRBJ2-3, with D uncertain. This CDR3 is built from 14 residues. CDR1 and CDR2 from the germline V gene are SGHRS and YFSETQ. The germline V and J ends were trimmed by 0 bases and 5 bases, with 10 bases remaining between them. Here the CDR3 DNA reads TGCGCCAGCAGCTTGGGGCACCGCCTAGATACGCAGTATTTT. It translates to CASSLGHRLDTQYF.

The chain carries TRBV6-1 and TRBJ1-4, with no clear D. V gave up 2 bases and J gave up 8 bases, with 18 bases separating them. The CDR3 runs 16 residues. Germline lookup yields CDR1 MNHNS and CDR2 SASEGT. The DNA for the CDR3 is TGTGCCAGCAGTGAATGCGAATTGGGCCAGCTGGAAAAACTGTTTTTT. Amino acid sequence: CASSECELGQLEKLFF.

This clone has just one count. The chain joins TRBV9 to TRBJ2-2; D call uncertain. Per the germline V gene, CDR1 is SGDLS and CDR2 is YYNGEE. The V gene lost 0 bases and the J gene lost 4 bases, with 10 bases spanning the gap. CDR3 length: 15 residues. CDR3 amino acids: CASSVVQSATGELFF. CDR3 bases: TGTGCCAGCAGCGTAGTACAGTCGGCCACCGGGGAGCTGTTTTTT.

This chain links TRBV6-1 with TRBJ1-1; 8 positions agree with TRBD1. CDR1 and CDR2 (germline): MNHNS, SASEGT. Trimming took 6 bases from V and 11 from J; bases not matched to a gene: 5. This CDR3 has 11 residues. CDR3 in amino acids: CASRDRVRAFF. The CDR3 nucleotides read TGTGCCAGCAGGGACAGGGTGCGTGCTTTCTTT.

The chain employs TRBV27 and TRBJ1-5; 9 bases map to TRBD1. Germline values: CDR1 MNHEY, CDR2 SMNVEV (reference sequence). The CDR3 runs 15 residues. The V segment lost 1 base and the J segment 6 bases; nucleotides outside the gene matches: 4. The CDR3 bases are TGTGCCAGCAGTTTATTTTCGGGACAGGGTCAGCCCCAGCATTTT. Its translation is CASSLFSGQGQPQHF.

The rearrangement joins TRBV5-4 to TRBJ2-5; D is perhaps TRBD2 (5 bases). Germline V gene data show CDR1 as SGHNT and CDR2 as YYREEE (reference sequence). Trimming took off 0 bases at V and 4 bases at J, with 10 bases between the two ends. The CDR3 is 14 residues long. The CDR3 nucleotides read TGTGCCAGCAGCTTGGATCTGGGAGCAGAGACCCAGTACTTC. This sequence encodes CASSLDLGAETQYF.

A few counts support this clone. The rearrangement links TRBV16 to TRBJ1-6, with 11 bases lining up with TRBD1. V was pared by 2 bases and J by 11 bases, with 5 bases of the junction left unmatched. This CDR3 contains 15 residues. Germline loops: CDR1 KGHSY, CDR2 FQNENV. For the CDR3, the DNA is TGTGCCAGCAGCCAAAGGGACAGGGGGTACGCACCCCTCCACTTT. Amino acid sequence: CASSQRDRGYAPLHF.

The chain employs TRBV5-4 and TRBJ2-3; D is possibly TRBD2 (6 bases). Germline values: CDR1 SGHNT, CDR2 YYREEE (reference sequence). The CDR3 has 13 residues. Trimming shortened V by 4 bases and J by 15 bases, and 21 bases separated the two germline ends. The CDR3 region has the DNA TGTGCCAGCAGCCATGACTCTCCGGGGGAAAAATATTTT. Translating gives CASSHDSPGEKYF.

The V and J genes are TRBV5-1 and TRBJ2-5, with 11 bases fitting TRBD2. CDR3 length: 17 residues. Looked up from germline, CDR1 is SGHRS and CDR2 is YFSETQ. The J segment lost 0 bases and the V segment lost 2 bases, leaving 6 bases of the junction unmatched. CDR3 region: CASSLLAGATYQETQYF. The CDR3 DNA is TGCGCCAGCAGCTTACTAGCGGGGGCCACGTACCAAGAGACCCAGTACTTC.

V and J are TRBV5-1 and TRBJ2-7; 8 bases agree with TRBD2. Unmatched junction bases numbered 6, after V lost 5 bases and J lost 2 bases. The germline gives CDR1 SGHRS, CDR2 YFSETQ. This CDR3 is 14 amino acids long. In DNA form, the CDR3 reads TGCGCCAGCAGTTTACAAGCGGGAGCCTACGAGCAGTACTTC. Its protein is CASSLQAGAYEQYF.

The J gene is TRBJ1-1, the V gene TRBV28; 10 bases agree with TRBD1. The ends lost 5 bases at V and 12 bases at J; junction bases unmatched: 12. Germline loops: CDR1 MDHEN, CDR2 SYDVKM. This CDR3 spans 14 amino acids. The CDR3 bases are TGTGCCAGCAGTCCGACAGGGGGCGGGAGTAAAACTTTCTTT. Translating gives CASSPTGGGSKTFF.

The chain employs TRBV28 and TRBJ1-1; D uncertain. CDR3 length: 14 amino acids. The ends were cut back, 6 bases at V and 1 base at J, with 12 bases in the middle. Germline V gives CDR1 MDHEN, CDR2 SYDVKM. CDR3 nucleotides: TGTGCCAGCAGCCCCGGGTTATGGAACACTGAAGCTTTCTTT. It codes for CASSPGLWNTEAFF.

V is TRBV18 and J is TRBJ1-4, with D maybe TRBD1 (5 bases). Germline V gives CDR1 KGHSH, CDR2 LQKENI. The CDR3 has 16 residues. V was clipped by 3 bases and J by 1 base, with 12 bases between them. The CDR3 sequence is CASSPTGRGTNEKLFF. CDR3 nucleotides: TGTGCCAGCTCACCTACAGGTAGAGGAACTAATGAAAAACTGTTTTTT.

The chain recombines TRBV2 with TRBJ1-1; D is undetermined. Germline V gene data show CDR1 as SNHLY and CDR2 as FYNNEI. V gave up 2 bases and J gave up 1 base, with 5 bases separating them. This CDR3 has 13 amino acids. CDR3 region: CASSELSNTEAFF. The CDR3 nucleotides read TGTGCCAGCAGTGAACTATCGAACACTGAAGCTTTCTTT. The full variable domain, in which reference TRBV2 and TRBJ1-1 provide the parts outside the CDR3, is EPEVTQTPSHQVTQMGQEVILRCVPISNHLYFYWYRQILGQKVEFLVSFYNNEISEKSEIFDDQFSVERPDGSNFTLKIRSTKLEDSAMYFCASSELSNTEAFFGQGTRLTVV.

V gene TRBV6-6 combines with J gene TRBJ2-5; 11 bases are shared with TRBD1. The germline V gene encodes CDR1 MNHNY and CDR2 SVGAGI (reference sequence). The CDR3 consists of 15 residues. Trimming at V came to 6 bases and at J to 1 base, leaving 4 bases not matched to a gene. Here the CDR3 DNA reads TGTGCCAGCAGGGCGGGACAGGGGGGCCAAGAGACCCAGTACTTC. Amino acid sequence: CASRAGQGGQETQYF.

The V call is TRBV7-2, the J call TRBJ2-2; no clear D gene. Trimming removed 3 bases from V and 3 bases from J, with 5 bases in between. Germline V gene lookup returns CDR1 SGHTA and CDR2 FQGNSA. The CDR3 extends over 13 amino acids. This CDR3 reads CASSFMYTGELFF. DNA of the CDR3: TGTGCCAGCAGCTTCATGTACACCGGGGAGCTGTTTTTT.

The chain carries TRBV6-1 and TRBJ1-2; D unclear. The CDR3 totals 14 residues. Between the trimmed V and J ends, which lost 0 bases and 6 bases, there was a span of 11 bases. Germline-derived CDR1 and CDR2 are MNHNS and SASEGT. For the CDR3, the DNA is TGTGCCAGCAGTGAAGCGCCAAGGTCGGATGGCTACACCTTC. Protein: CASSEAPRSDGYTF.

A single count supports this clone. The genes are TRBV6-1 and TRBJ2-6, with TRBD2 as a possible D gene (5 bases). CDR3 length: 14 residues. CDR1 and CDR2 (germline): MNHNS, SASEGT. V lost 3 bases and J lost 4, with 7 bases in between. The chain's CDR3 is CASSERAGANVLTF. As DNA, the CDR3 is TGTGCCAGCAGTGAGCGGGCCGGGGCCAACGTCCTGACTTTC.

The chain has TRBV9 and TRBJ2-5, with D perhaps matching TRBD2 (7 bases). CDR3 size: 15 residues. V was pared by 4 bases and J by 4 bases, with 17 bases between. Germline V gene sequence: CDR1 SGDLS, CDR2 YYNGEE. The CDR3 protein is CASSLAGASGETQYF. The CDR3 DNA is TGTGCCAGCAGCTTAGCAGGGGCTAGCGGAGAGACCCAGTACTTC.

This clone appeared a single time. The gene calls are TRBV2 and TRBJ2-7; a weak D match, TRBD1 (5 bases). The CDR3 is 13 amino acids. In germline, CDR1 is SNHLY, CDR2 FYNNEI. The germline V and J ends were trimmed by 6 bases and 1 base, with 10 bases remaining between them. The CDR3, as DNA: TGTGCCAGCAGAAAGGACACATCCTACGAGCAGTACTTC. Amino acids: CASRKDTSYEQYF.

V usage is TRBV4-2 and J usage is TRBJ1-4, with D perhaps TRBD1 (5 bases). V was clipped by 5 bases and J by 6 bases, with 13 bases between them. CDR1 and CDR2 from the germline V gene are LGHNA and YNFKEQ. This CDR3 has 14 amino acids. The CDR3 nucleotides are TGTGCCAGCAGCTACCGGGGGGGAGATGAAAAACTGTTTTTT. The encoded protein is CASSYRGGDEKLFF.

The rearrangement uses TRBV7-9 and TRBJ2-7; TRBD2 might be the D (5 bases). Germline values: CDR1 SEHNR, CDR2 FQNEAQ (reference sequence). V lost 4 bases, J lost 6 bases, and 13 bases lay in between. The CDR3 contains 13 residues. CDR3 sequence (DNA): TGTGCCAGCAGCTCTGGGCGGGCCAGCGAGCAGTACTTC. It specifies CASSSGRASEQYF.